This T cell receptor (beta chain) is from a study of regulatory T cells in long-lasting Graves disease (dated by TCRdb to the early 2020s). Regarding the study in general: Persistent Graves' disease meant more than 5 years of antithyroid drug treatment with TSH receptor autoantibodies that stayed positive. This study used TCR sequencing and RNA sequencing of peripheral blood to compare persistent Graves' disease patients against newly diagnosed Graves' disease patients. The study was conducted in China and was registered as a clinical trial. A total of about 33 samples underwent TCR sequencing, from roughly 13 patients with persistent Graves' disease and 20 patients with newly diagnosed Graves' disease. Persistent Graves' disease patients in the clinical cohort had taken antithyroid drugs for about 10.3 years on average. Summary of the overall study and its limitations: The authors noted that the small sample size was a limitation that may lower accuracy. Compared with newly diagnosed patients, patients with persistent Graves' disease had lower TCR Shannon entropy and fewer highly expanded clones, which suggests clonal expansion. Preferential use of TRBV28, TRBJ1-2 and TRBJ2-5 was observed in persistent disease, whereas TRBV20-1 and TRBJ2-1 were favored in newly diagnosed disease. A larger number of public clonotypes was shared among persistent patients (approximately 3,000) than among newly diagnosed patients (around 970). Peripheral blood alone was examined, since thyroid tissue, which constituted the primary lesion, could not be accessed. Only the TCR beta chain was sequenced and analyzed.

Counted from cysteine to phenylalanine, this CDR3 has 15 amino acids. Only CDR3 DNA remains: 45 bases, in frame from the first base. Cut back by 0 bases and 7 bases, the V and J ends lie 16 bases apart. Sequences WNHNN (CDR1) and SYGVQD (CDR2) are obtained from the germline V gene (reference sequence). This clonotype has a handful of counts. The antigen it binds to is not known. Base qualities are not recorded, but no much larger clone differs from it by a single base. Read against the paper, the sample's time point label means: persistent/refractory GD, antithyroid drugs over 5 years with positive TRAb. For both TCR sequencing and RNA sequencing, RNA was extracted from PBMCs in TRIzol. Graves' disease was diagnosed according to American Thyroid Association guidelines. The patients came from an endocrinology department in Xi'an, China. Each patient gave around 9 milliliters of peripheral blood, collected in an EDTA anticoagulant tube. PBMCs were isolated by Ficoll Paque Plus density gradient separation without further T cell sorting. An Agilent 2100 Bioanalyzer and agarose gel were used to check RNA quality, while a NanoDrop 2000 measured RNA concentration.

The method was multiplex PCR. TCRdb lists the instrument as Illumina HiSeq 4000. CDR3 regions were amplified by Arm-PCR with iRepertoire HTBI primers to construct TCR beta libraries. Before sequencing, the PCR products underwent gel purification. Processing in the source paper ran as follows. A total of under 80 TRBV and some 15 TRBJ segments were identified across samples and were used for gene usage analysis of CDR3 amino acid clonotypes. COPE and FqMerger were used to merge the filtered high-quality paired reads into contigs. Contigs were aligned with BLAST to IMGT TRBV, TRBD and TRBJ reference genes, and CDR3 was defined per IMGT. Highly expanded clones were defined as clonotypes with a frequency above 0.1%. Shannon entropy was used to measure repertoire diversity, and the Gini coefficient was used to measure V-J evenness. A clonotype found in more than one individual was treated as public. TCRdb handled the public reads itself, with Q25 trimming in fastp and clone calling in MiXCR, and kept productive beta chains. Under each unique CDR3 protein, matching rows form one entry showing the most common genes and DNA. The V and J calls and clone size are TCRdb's, not the authors'. The sample profile shows about 400,000 distinct CDR3 sequences; under 25% of them were found once. The biggest ten clones account for around 20% of the sample.

This TCR was sampled from a female donor with Graves disease. Recombination joined TRBV10-1 with TRBJ2-7, and TRBD2 may be the D gene, going by 6 matching bases. Specimen: peripheral blood mononuclear cells (PBMCs), collected when the disease was refractory, from a patient treated with antithyroid drugs. The CDR3 is CASSESLITGGEQYF. The DNA sequence reads TGCGCCAGCAGTGAGTCTCTAATCACCGGGGGAGAGCAGTACTTC.